This entry is about one TCR beta chain. This specimen belongs to a study of blood T cell repertoires in COVID-19. About the study: What the recovered Cohort 3 donors had was two negative PCRs, clearance, or symptom resolution. Italy, Spain and the United States were the sources of the convalescent and acute COVID-19 samples.

This CDR3 has 16 amino acids. The V and J ends lost 6 bases and 4 bases respectively, with 21 bases between them. The germline CDR1 and CDR2 sequences are MDHEN and SYDVKM. Per the authors' pipeline: Scientists estimated how many nucleated cells there were by amplifying reference gene primers. Sequencing was performed with immunoSEQ multiplex PCR; in TCRdb, only in-frame clones are kept and a portion is missing. That table is the source of V, J and clone size, and D and trimming were worked out from the DNA. The sample lists approximately 150,000 clones, roughly 84% occurring once. The rearrangement uses TRBV28 and TRBJ1-2; D might be TRBD1 (5 bases). The sequenced material came from PBMCs or T cells enriched from blood (not recorded which). The source is a man aged 50-59 years in a cohort exposed to, infected with or recovered from COVID-19 (not recorded which). The CDR3 DNA follows: TGTGCCAGCAGGGACACCCCCATGACAGACCTCTATGGCTACACCTTC. Translation: CASRDTPMTDLYGYTF.